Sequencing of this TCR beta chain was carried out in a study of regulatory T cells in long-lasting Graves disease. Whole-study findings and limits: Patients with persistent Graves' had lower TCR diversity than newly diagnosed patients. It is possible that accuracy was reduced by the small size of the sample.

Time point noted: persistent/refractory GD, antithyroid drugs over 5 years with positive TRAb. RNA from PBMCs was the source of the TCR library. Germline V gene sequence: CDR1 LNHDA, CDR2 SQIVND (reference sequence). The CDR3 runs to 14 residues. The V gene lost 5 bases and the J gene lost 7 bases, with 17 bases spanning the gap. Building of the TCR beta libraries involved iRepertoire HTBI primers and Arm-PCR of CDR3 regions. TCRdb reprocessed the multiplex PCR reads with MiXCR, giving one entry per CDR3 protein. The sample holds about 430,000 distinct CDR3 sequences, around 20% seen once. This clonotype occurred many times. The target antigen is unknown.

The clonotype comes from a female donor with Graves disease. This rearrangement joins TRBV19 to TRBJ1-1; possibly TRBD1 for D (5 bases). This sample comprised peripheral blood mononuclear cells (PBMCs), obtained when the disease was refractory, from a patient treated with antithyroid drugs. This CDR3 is CASSSLWGRDEAFF. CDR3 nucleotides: TGTGCCAGTAGTTCTCTATGGGGCAGGGATGAAGCTTTCTTT.